The 3 T cell receptor beta chains below come from one sample, sequenced in a study of beta chain features in type 1 diabetes (dated by TCRdb to 2017 to 2018). Libraries were built with the immunoSEQ multiplex PCR assay. The High Capacity cDNA Reverse Transcription Kit was used to reverse transcribe all of the isolated RNA, meaning that expressed TCRB transcripts were what got sequenced. Sourced from immuneACCESS, this table was stored by TCRdb with only in-frame sequences that have V and J called. A share of the clones is absent; for the studies checked, an unresolved V gene accounts for under half, and the remainder has no known explanation. Within this sample are about 340,000 clones, with around 9.7% of them counted one time only. Around 1% of the sample goes to the ten largest clones. Overall results and qualifications from the work: Type 1 diabetes patients showed a moderate but significant shortening of TCRB CDR3 length in all four CD4+ subsets.

No antigen has been identified for these receptors. The sample consisted of central memory CD4+ T cells from blood. These receptors were collected from a man aged 30 to 39 with type 1 diabetes.

The chain employs TRBV28 and TRBJ1-2, with TRBD1 identical over 9 bases. Trimming removed 8 bases from V and 7 bases from J; junction bases left unmatched: 11. The CDR3 runs to 14 residues. Germline CDR1 is MDHEN and CDR2 is SYDVKM. In nucleotides, the CDR3 is TGTGCCAGCGGGGAATACAGGGGGCGGATTGGCTACACCTTC. This gives the protein CASGEYRGRIGYTF.

This clone showed up just a few times. The J gene is TRBJ1-1, the V gene TRBV6-6; D is possibly TRBD1 (6 bases). The CDR3 totals 13 residues. Trimming cost V 6 bases and J 5 bases, with 13 bases left between them. The germline V gene has CDR1 MNHNY and CDR2 SVGAGI (reference sequence). The CDR3 loop reads CASRSTGYTEAFF. The CDR3 DNA follows: TGTGCCAGCAGGTCAACAGGGTATACTGAAGCTTTCTTT.

This clone has only a few counts. The J gene is TRBJ1-1, the V gene TRBV11-2; D is undetermined. CDR1 and CDR2 (germline): SGHAT, FQNNGV. The CDR3 has 13 residues. V dropped 8 bases and J dropped 0 bases, with 10 bases sitting between them. CDR3 sequence: CASGVNMNTEAFF. Written as DNA, the CDR3 is TGTGCCAGCGGTGTTAACATGAACACTGAAGCTTTCTTT.